The entry below describes one T cell receptor (beta chain). The same CDR3 can be traced to other DNA sequences in this sample. This entry is derived from a study of blood T cell repertoires in COVID-19. Study details: Spain, Italy and the United States supplied samples that represented acute and convalescent COVID-19.

Profiling relied on immunoSEQ multiplex PCR, and the TCRdb table lists in-frame clones only, not all of them. The data contain 14,000 or so clones, around 67% of them singletons. The clonotype was recovered from a boy aged 2 to 10 with active or convalescent COVID-19. Sequencing was carried out using peripheral blood.

The CDR3 is CATSDLQTGGLTDTQYF. CDR3 in DNA: TGTGCCACCAGTGATTTGCAGACAGGGGGCTTGACAGATACGCAGTATTTT. The rearrangement joins TRBV24-1 to TRBJ2-3; 10 bases are a match to TRBD1. CDR3 size: 17 residues. Trimming at V came to 0 bases and at J to 3 bases, leaving 5 bases not matched to a gene. Germline assignment: CDR1 KGHDR and CDR2 SFDVKD.